The 13 T cell receptor beta chains below all came from one sample that was sequenced in a study of CXCR3-negative and CXCR3-positive naive CD8 T cells (dated by TCRdb to between 2018 and 2021). For these TCRs, the target antigens are not known. Study-level results and caveats: Compared with CXCR3-negative naive cells, CXCR3-positive naive cells had TRB CDR3s with higher hydrophobicity (lower Kidera factor 4), lower energy, and higher strength and volume indices.

The instrument was a NextSeq 550. The Human TCR Profiling Kit (MiLaboratory) was used to prepare UMI-labeled 5' RACE TRB cDNA libraries. Through TCRdb reprocessing, the reads give one entry per CDR3 protein sequence; DNA is omitted. For this sample, the table gives 7,500 or so distinct CDR3 sequences. Together, the top ten hold 1.5% of the sample. The sample taken for sequencing was naive CXCR3+ CD8+ T cells from blood. The sample's cell subset or site label, in plain terms: CD45RO-CCR7+CD27+CD95- naive CD8+ T cells expressing CXCR3 (TNR3+). The source is a human donor in good health. Some clones in this sample may be carry-over from other donors' samples.

The chain is built from TRBV25-1 and TRBJ2-3. This CDR3 comprises 12 residues. Germline-derived CDR1 and CDR2 are MGHDK and SYGVNS. The CDR3 loop is CASSESPDTQYF.

Judged by frequency, this clonotype is medium-sized. V and J are TRBV7-8 and TRBJ2-1. The CDR3 is 13 residues long. Germline V gene lookup returns CDR1 SGHVS and CDR2 FQNEAQ. CDR3 in amino acids: CASSLGLTNEQFF. Complete variable domain (other parts from reference TRBV7-8 and TRBJ2-1): GAGVSQSPRYKVAKRGQDVALRCDPISGHVSLFWYQQALGQGPEFLTYFQNEAQLDKSGLPSDRFFAERPEGSVSTLKIQRTQQEDSAVYLCASSLGLTNEQFFGPGTRLTVL.

The chain uses TRBV19 and TRBJ1-1; as DNA is missing, the TRBD1 call by TCRdb cannot be tested. The CDR3 loop spans 15 amino acids. The germline gives CDR1 LNHDA, CDR2 SQIVND (reference sequence). CDR3 region: CASSFGTGPGTEAFF.

The V call is TRBV2, the J call TRBJ1-2. Germline CDR1 reads SNHLY; CDR2 reads FYNNEI. CDR3 length equals 13 residues. Here the CDR3 reads CASRDRKNYGYTF.

In terms of frequency, this clonotype is medium-sized (0.01 to 0.1%). This chain connects TRBV20-1 to TRBJ2-7; TCRdb's D call, TRBD1, is unchecked because there is no DNA. Per the germline V gene, CDR1 is DFQATT and CDR2 is SNEGSKA (reference sequence). CDR3 length: 15 residues. CDR3 loop: CSARDTGGASYEQYF.

The gene calls are TRBV7-9 and TRBJ2-3; TCRdb outputs TRBD1, but without DNA this stays unchecked. The CDR3 has 13 residues. Germline assignment: CDR1 SEHNR and CDR2 FQNEAQ (reference sequence). The CDR3 here is CASRTGGTDTQYF. The whole variable domain, filled in from reference TRBV7-9 and TRBJ2-3, reads DTGVSQNPRHKITKRGQNVTFRCDPISEHNRLYWYRQTLGQGPEFLTYFQNEAQLEKSRLLSDRFSAERPKGSFSTLEIQRTEQGDSAMYLCASRTGGTDTQYFGPGTRLTVL.

V and J are TRBV28 and TRBJ2-7; absent DNA, TCRdb's TRBD2 call cannot be checked. Germline-derived CDR1 and CDR2 are MDHEN and SYDVKM. The CDR3 spans 17 residues. CDR3 loop: CASSSAVLRGVNYEQYF.

The chain employs TRBV28 and TRBJ2-5. The germline CDR1 and CDR2 sequences are MDHEN and SYDVKM. CDR3 size: 14 residues. This CDR3 reads CASRPIVYQETQYF.

This sequence joins TRBV4-3 and TRBJ2-1; no DNA is available, so the TRBD1 call from TCRdb remains unchecked. Germline CDR1 and CDR2: LGHNA and YSLEER. The CDR3 covers 17 residues. CDR3 loop: CASSQANKGGLFEEQFF.

The chain recombines TRBV2 with TRBJ2-3; TCRdb proposes TRBD1, but this gene call is untestable without DNA. The CDR3 consists of 13 residues. Germline V gives CDR1 SNHLY, CDR2 FYNNEI. CDR3 residues: CACTGGGTDTQYF.

V usage is TRBV5-1 and J usage is TRBJ1-5; TCRdb's D gene call, TRBD1, goes unchecked for lack of DNA. The germline gives CDR1 SGHRS, CDR2 YFSETQ. The length of the CDR3 is 14 residues. CDR3 sequence: CASSLGQNNQPQHF.

The chain is built from TRBV29-1 and TRBJ2-3; absent DNA, TCRdb's TRBD2 call cannot be checked. Germline CDR1 SQVTM, CDR2 ANQGSEA. The CDR3 totals 12 residues. CDR3 sequence reads: CSVAGSKDTQYF.

The rearrangement joins TRBV2 to TRBJ2-3; the D call from TCRdb, TRBD1, cannot be confirmed without DNA. The CDR3 extends over 15 amino acids. CDR1 and CDR2 from the germline V gene are SNHLY and FYNNEI. The chain's CDR3 is CAFTKWTTSTDTQYF.